These 10 T cell receptor beta chains were all obtained from the same sample, sequenced in a study of OX40 agonist ivuxolimab in advanced cancers. Library preparation employed the immunoSEQ multiplex PCR assay. The source is immuneACCESS, and TCRdb retained only in-frame sequences with V and J called. Part of the clones is not carried over; for the studies checked, unresolved V genes explain less than half of this, and the remainder is unexplained. This sample lists fewer than 70,000 clones; over 80% were detected once. The ten most abundant clones make up 4.2% of the sample. The sample here was CD4+ or CD8+ T cells sorted from blood, taken in a trial of the OX40 agonist ivuxolimab. These receptors all stem from an adult with an advanced solid tumor such as melanoma, head and neck, liver or kidney cancer.

The CDR3 DNA sequence: TGTGCCAGCAGCTTGCTAGCGGGGGCTTATTACAATGAGCAGTTCTTC. It encodes CASSLLAGAYYNEQFF. The V and J genes are TRBV5-4 and TRBJ2-1; 10 bases fit TRBD2. The trim removed 1 base at V and 4 bases at J, leaving 5 bases unmatched. CDR1 and CDR2 from the germline V gene are SGHNT and YYREEE (reference sequence). The CDR3 has 16 amino acids. The variable domain in full, completed from reference TRBV5-4 and TRBJ2-1, reads ETGVTQSPTHLIKTRGQQVTLRCSSQSGHNTVSWYQQALGQGPQFIFQYYREEENGRGNFPPRFSGLQFPNYSSELNVNALELDDSALYLCASSLLAGAYYNEQFFGPGTRLTVL.

J is TRBJ2-7 and V is TRBV4-2, with D possibly matching TRBD2 (6 bases). The CDR3 runs to 18 residues. The germline V gene has CDR1 LGHNA and CDR2 YNFKEQ. V dropped 0 bases and J dropped 3 bases, with 21 bases sitting between them. CDR3 sequence (DNA): TGTGCCAGCAGCCAAGACCGAGGCGGGGCGCGAATCTTCTACGAGCAGTACTTC. Protein: CASSQDRGGARIFYEQYF.

This sequence joins TRBV27 and TRBJ1-2, with D unclear. V lost 6 bases to trimming and J lost 8 bases, with 19 bases between them. The CDR3 spans 14 residues. Germline loops: CDR1 MNHEY, CDR2 SMNVEV (reference sequence). This CDR3 is CASSALRTSGGYTF. The CDR3 DNA is TGTGCCAGCAGCGCCCTAAGGACGTCTGGAGGCTACACCTTC.

This clone has more than one count but fewer than ten. The genes are TRBV27 and TRBJ2-7; D uncertain. The germline CDR1 and CDR2 sequences are MNHEY and SMNVEV (reference sequence). With 8 bases removed from V and 2 bases from J, the gap between germline ends came to 10 bases. This CDR3 is 12 amino acids long. This CDR3 reads CASAGHPYEQYF. The CDR3 DNA is TGTGCCAGCGCCGGGCACCCCTACGAGCAGTACTTC.

V usage is TRBV2 and J usage is TRBJ2-7; tentative D call: TRBD2 (5 bases). V was clipped by 7 bases and J by 3 bases, with 13 bases between them. Germline-derived CDR1 and CDR2 are SNHLY and FYNNEI. The CDR3 is 13 amino acids. CDR3 DNA: TGTGCCAGCACCGGACTTCCTGGCTACGAGCAGTACTTC. Encoded protein: CASTGLPGYEQYF.

This clone was seen only once. The rearrangement joins TRBV27 to TRBJ2-7; the match to TRBD2 covers 11 bases. The CDR3 has 16 residues. J was trimmed by 3 bases and V by 2 bases; bases with no gene match: 6. Germline loops: CDR1 MNHEY, CDR2 SMNVEV (reference sequence). DNA of the CDR3: TGTGCCAGCAGTTTAGTAGCGGGAGGGCAATACTACGAGCAGTACTTC. Amino acid sequence: CASSLVAGGQYYEQYF.

The sample holds one count of this clone. The rearrangement uses TRBV7-8 and TRBJ2-2; no firm D call. V dropped 2 bases and J dropped 6 bases, with 4 bases sitting between them. Germline CDR1 SGHVS, CDR2 FQNEAQ. This CDR3 region has 12 residues. CDR3 bases: TGTGCCAGCAGCTTACCCCCCGGGGAGCTGTTTTTT. Protein product: CASSLPPGELFF.

This chain joins TRBV30 and TRBJ2-7, with D perhaps TRBD1 (6 bases). The CDR3 extends over 15 amino acids. Per germline, CDR1 GTSNPN and CDR2 SVGIG (reference sequence). V lost 1 base to trimming and J lost 0 bases, with 13 bases between them. This CDR3 reads CAWSGWTENSYEQYF. CDR3 DNA sequence: TGTGCCTGGAGTGGGTGGACAGAGAACTCCTACGAGCAGTACTTC.

The rearrangement uses TRBV4-1 and TRBJ2-7; TRBD2 matches at 9 bases. V shed 4 bases, J shed 2 bases, and the junction held 6 bases outside the gene matches. CDR1 MGHRA and CDR2 YSYEKL come from the germline V gene. CDR3 size: 15 residues. The CDR3 coding sequence is TGCGCCAGCAGCCTCCTGACTAGCGGTACCTACGAGCAGTACTTC. This encodes CASSLLTSGTYEQYF.

This clone was found a few times. The chain recombines TRBV29-1 with TRBJ1-1; the D is unclear. The CDR3 is 15 amino acids. Trimming left V 5 bases short and J 0 bases short, with 16 bases between. Germline assignment: CDR1 SQVTM and CDR2 ANQGSEA. The CDR3 region is CSVQSDPAVNTEAFF. CDR3 DNA sequence: TGCAGCGTTCAGTCGGATCCAGCGGTGAACACTGAAGCTTTCTTT.